The clone carrying this T cell receptor beta chain has a single count. What it recognizes is unknown. This specimen belongs to a study of T cell responses to AZD1222 COVID-19 vaccine. Study-wide findings and caveats: Within unmutated variant regions lay the reported targets of nearly half of spike-specific TCRs. There were vaccine-associated CD4 TCRs across spike, dominant at 160-218 and 743-854. There were mostly white British donors and more females than males, and clonal diversity was possibly underestimated.

The repertoire was sequenced with immunoSEQ multiplex PCR; TCRdb's copy has only in-frame clones and lacks some. Among approximately 30,000 clones listed, 78% were seen once. From germline, CDR1 is LGHDT and CDR2 YNNKEL (reference sequence). CDR3 length: 15 residues. V shed 7 bases and J 3 bases; nucleotides not matched to a gene: 10. The chain combines TRBV3-1 (or the pseudogene TRBV3-2) with TRBJ2-5; TRBD1 agrees at 8 bases. This TCR came from an adult who received the AZD1222 COVID-19 vaccine. Here the sequenced sample was peripheral blood, taken 28 days after the second AZD1222 dose. The CDR3 loop reads CASTRTGRREETQYF. Here the CDR3 DNA reads TGTGCCAGCACTCGGACAGGGCGGAGGGAAGAGACCCAGTACTTC.